This T cell receptor (beta chain) was recovered during a study of regulatory T cells in long-lasting Graves disease. Overall study findings and caveats: Repertoires from persistent disease leaned toward TRBV28, TRBJ1-2 and TRBJ2-5. With a small sample size, accuracy may have been reduced.

Assembly of TCR beta libraries relied on iRepertoire HTBI primers together with Arm-PCR of CDR3 regions. Via MiXCR, TCRdb re-called the multiplex PCR reads, giving one row per CDR3 protein. The table lists under 800,000 distinct CDR3 sequences, roughly 16% of them singletons. The sample holds a few counts of this clonotype. Its specificity is not known. Specified time point: newly diagnosed GD, antithyroid drugs for less than 3 months. Making the TCR library involved RNA that had been extracted from PBMCs. V lost 5 bases and J 2 bases, leaving 18 bases between the germline ends. The CDR3 spans 16 residues. From germline, CDR1 is MGHDK and CDR2 SYGVNS. These records were also assigned to another study, of T cells in Graves' hyperthyroidism and ophthalmopathy. From that paper: Researchers ran a first-round RT-PCR on the TCR CDR3 using the HTBI primer set. Median prediction lead before ophthalmopathy onset was 5 to 7.5 months with the model.

The genes are TRBV25-1 and TRBJ1-1; a weak D match, TRBD1 (5 bases). The receptor was derived from a woman in her 30s with Graves disease. The input for sequencing was peripheral blood mononuclear cells (PBMCs), taken at new diagnosis, from a patient treated with antithyroid drugs. The CDR3 sequence: CASSLSRGGLNTEAFF. The DNA of the CDR3 is TGTGCCAGCAGTCTCAGTAGGGGAGGCCTCAACACTGAAGCTTTCTTT.